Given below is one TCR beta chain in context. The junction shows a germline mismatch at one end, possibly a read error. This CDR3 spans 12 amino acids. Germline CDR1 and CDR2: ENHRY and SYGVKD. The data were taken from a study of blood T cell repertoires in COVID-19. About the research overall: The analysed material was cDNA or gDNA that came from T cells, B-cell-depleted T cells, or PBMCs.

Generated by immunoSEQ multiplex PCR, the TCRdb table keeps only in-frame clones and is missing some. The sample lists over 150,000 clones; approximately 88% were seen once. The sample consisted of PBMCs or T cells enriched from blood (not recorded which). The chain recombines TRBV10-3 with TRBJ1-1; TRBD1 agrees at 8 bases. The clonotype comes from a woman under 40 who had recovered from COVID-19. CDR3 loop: CGTGTGNTEAFF. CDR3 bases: TGCGGGACCGGGACAGGGAACACTGAAGCTTTCTTT.